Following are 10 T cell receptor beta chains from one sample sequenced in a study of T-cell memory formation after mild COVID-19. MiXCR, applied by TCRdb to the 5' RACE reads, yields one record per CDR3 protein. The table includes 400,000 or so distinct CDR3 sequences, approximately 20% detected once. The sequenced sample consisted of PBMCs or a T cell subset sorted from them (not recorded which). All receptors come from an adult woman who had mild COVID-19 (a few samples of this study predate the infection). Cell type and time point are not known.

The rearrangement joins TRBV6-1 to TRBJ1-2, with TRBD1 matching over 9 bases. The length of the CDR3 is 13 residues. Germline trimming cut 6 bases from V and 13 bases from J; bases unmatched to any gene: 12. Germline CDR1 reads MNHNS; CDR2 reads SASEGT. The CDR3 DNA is TGTGCCAGCAGCGATCCGGGACAGGGTTTTTGCACCTTC. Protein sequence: CASSDPGQGFCTF.

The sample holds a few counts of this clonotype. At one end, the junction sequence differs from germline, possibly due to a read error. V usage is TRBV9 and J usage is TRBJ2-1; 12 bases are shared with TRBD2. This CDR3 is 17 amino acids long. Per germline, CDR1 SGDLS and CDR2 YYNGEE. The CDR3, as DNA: TGTGCCAGCACCGTACATGGACTAGCGGGATACCCCAATGAGCAGTTCTTC. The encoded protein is CASTVHGLAGYPNEQFF.

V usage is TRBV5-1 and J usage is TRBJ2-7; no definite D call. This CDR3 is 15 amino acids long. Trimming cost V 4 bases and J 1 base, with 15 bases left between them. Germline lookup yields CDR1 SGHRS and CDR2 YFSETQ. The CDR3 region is CASSPQLQSSYEQYF. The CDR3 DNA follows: TGCGCCAGCAGCCCCCAATTACAGAGTTCCTACGAGCAGTACTTC.

This CDR3 is CASSLARVSGGSYNEQFF. The CDR3 bases are TGTGCCAGCAGCTTGGCCAGGGTTAGCGGGGGGTCCTACAATGAGCAGTTCTTC. V is TRBV5-8 and J is TRBJ2-1, with 10 positions matching TRBD2. The V and J ends lost 0 bases and 1 base, in that order; junction bases with no gene match: 7. The CDR3 contains 18 residues. CDR1 and CDR2 (germline): SGHTS, YDEGEE.

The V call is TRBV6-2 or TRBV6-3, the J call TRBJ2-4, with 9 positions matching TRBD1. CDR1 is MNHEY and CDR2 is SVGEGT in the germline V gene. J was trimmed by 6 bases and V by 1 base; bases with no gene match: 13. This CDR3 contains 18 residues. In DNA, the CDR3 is TGTGCCAGCAGTTACTACGCAGTCGTTGGGACAGGGATAAACATTCAGTACTTC. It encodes CASSYYAVVGTGINIQYF.

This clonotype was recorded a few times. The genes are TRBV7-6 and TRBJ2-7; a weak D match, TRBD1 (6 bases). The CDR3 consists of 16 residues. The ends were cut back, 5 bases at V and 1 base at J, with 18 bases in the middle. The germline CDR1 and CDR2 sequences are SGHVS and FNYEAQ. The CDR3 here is CASSPQTGIRSYEQYF. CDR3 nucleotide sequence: TGTGCCAGCAGCCCCCAAACAGGGATACGGTCCTACGAGCAGTACTTC.

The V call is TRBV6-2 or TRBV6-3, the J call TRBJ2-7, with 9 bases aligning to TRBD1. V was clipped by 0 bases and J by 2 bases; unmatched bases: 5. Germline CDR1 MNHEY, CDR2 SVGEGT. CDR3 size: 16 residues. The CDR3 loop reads CASSYSQGARPYEQYF. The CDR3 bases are TGTGCCAGCAGTTACTCACAGGGGGCGCGTCCCTACGAGCAGTACTTC.

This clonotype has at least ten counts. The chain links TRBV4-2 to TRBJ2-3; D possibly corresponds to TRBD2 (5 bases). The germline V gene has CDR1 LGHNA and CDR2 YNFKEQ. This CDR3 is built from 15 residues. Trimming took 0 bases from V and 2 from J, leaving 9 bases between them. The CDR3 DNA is TGTGCCAGCAGCCAAGATGGAGGCGACACAGATACGCAGTATTTT. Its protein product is CASSQDGGDTDTQYF.

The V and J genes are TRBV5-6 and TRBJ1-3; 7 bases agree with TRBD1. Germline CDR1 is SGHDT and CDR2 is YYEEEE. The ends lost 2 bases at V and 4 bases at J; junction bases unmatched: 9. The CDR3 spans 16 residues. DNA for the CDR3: TGTGCCAGCAGCTTTTTTGGACAGGACTCAGGAAACACCATATATTTT. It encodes CASSFFGQDSGNTIYF.

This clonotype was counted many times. The CDR3 nucleotides are TGCGCCAGCAGCCCGGGACAGTACCAAGAGACCCAGTACTTC. Encoded protein: CASSPGQYQETQYF. V and J are TRBV5-1 and TRBJ2-5; 7 bases line up with TRBD1. CDR3 length equals 14 residues. Germline trimming cut 4 bases from V and 0 bases from J; bases unmatched to any gene: 3. Germline CDR1 SGHRS, CDR2 YFSETQ.